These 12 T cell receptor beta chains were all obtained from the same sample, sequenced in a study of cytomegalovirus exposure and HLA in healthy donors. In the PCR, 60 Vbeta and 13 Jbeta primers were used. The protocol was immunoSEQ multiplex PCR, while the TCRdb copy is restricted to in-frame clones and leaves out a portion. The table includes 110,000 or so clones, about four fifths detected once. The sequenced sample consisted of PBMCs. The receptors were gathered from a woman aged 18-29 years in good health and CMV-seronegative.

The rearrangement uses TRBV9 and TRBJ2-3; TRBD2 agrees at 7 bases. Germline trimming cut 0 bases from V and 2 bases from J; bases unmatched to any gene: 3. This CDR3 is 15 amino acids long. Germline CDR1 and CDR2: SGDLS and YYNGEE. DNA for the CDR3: TGTGCCAGCAGCGTAGGGGGGACTAACACAGATACGCAGTATTTT. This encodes CASSVGGTNTDTQYF.

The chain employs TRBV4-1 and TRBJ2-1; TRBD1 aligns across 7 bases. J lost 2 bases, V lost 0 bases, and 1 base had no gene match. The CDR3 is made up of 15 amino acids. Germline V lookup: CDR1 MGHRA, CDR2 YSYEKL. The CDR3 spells CASSQEGTAYNEQFF. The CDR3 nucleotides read TGCGCCAGCAGCCAAGAAGGGACAGCCTACAATGAGCAGTTCTTC.

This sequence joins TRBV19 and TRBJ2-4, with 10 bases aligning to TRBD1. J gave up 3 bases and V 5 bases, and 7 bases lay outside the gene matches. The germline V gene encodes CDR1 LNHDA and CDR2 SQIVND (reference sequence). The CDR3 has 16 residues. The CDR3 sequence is CASSGPGTGVKNIQYF. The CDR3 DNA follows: TGTGCCAGTAGTGGTCCCGGGACAGGGGTCAAAAACATTCAGTACTTC.

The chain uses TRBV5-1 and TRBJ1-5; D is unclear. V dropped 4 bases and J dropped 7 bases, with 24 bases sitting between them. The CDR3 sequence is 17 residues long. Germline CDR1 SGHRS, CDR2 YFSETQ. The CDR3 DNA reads TGCGCCAGCAGCCCCTCAGGCCCCCCCGAGCCCAGGCAGCCCCAGCATTTT. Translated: CASSPSGPPEPRQPQHF.

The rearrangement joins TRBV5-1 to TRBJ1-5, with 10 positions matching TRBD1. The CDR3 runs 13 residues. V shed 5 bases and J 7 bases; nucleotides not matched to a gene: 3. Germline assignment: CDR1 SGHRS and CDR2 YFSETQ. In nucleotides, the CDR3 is TGCGCCAGCAGTCAGGGACAGGGGCAGCCCCAGCATTTT. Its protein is CASSQGQGQPQHF.

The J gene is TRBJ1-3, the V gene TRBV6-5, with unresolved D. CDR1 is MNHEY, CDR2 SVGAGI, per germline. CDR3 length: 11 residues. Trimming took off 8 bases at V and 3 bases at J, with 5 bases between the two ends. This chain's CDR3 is CASRVGNTIYF. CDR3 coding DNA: TGTGCCAGCCGGGTTGGAAACACCATATATTTT.

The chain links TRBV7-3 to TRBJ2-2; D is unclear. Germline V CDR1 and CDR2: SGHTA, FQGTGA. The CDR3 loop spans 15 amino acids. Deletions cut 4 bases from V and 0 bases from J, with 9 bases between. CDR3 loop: CASSSGASNTGELFF. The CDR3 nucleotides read TGTGCCAGCAGCTCCGGAGCTTCGAACACCGGGGAGCTGTTTTTT.

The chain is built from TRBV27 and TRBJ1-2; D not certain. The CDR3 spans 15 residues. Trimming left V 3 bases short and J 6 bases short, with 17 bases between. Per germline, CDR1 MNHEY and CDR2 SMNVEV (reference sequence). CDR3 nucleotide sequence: TGTGCCAGCAGTTTCTCGGCTCAACAGCCCCATGGCTACACCTTC. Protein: CASSFSAQQPHGYTF.

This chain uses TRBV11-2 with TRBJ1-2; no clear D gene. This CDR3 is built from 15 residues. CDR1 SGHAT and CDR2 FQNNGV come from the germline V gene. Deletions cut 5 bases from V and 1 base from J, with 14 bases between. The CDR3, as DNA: TGTGCCAGCAGCCCGAGGAGCTTTTATAACTATGGCTACACCTTC. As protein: CASSPRSFYNYGYTF.

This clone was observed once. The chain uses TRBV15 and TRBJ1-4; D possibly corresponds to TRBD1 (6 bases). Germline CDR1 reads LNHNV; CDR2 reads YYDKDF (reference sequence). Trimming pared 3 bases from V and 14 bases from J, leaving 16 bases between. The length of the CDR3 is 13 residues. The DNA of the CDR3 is TGTGCCACCAGCAGTGAGTATTGGACAGTGCTGTTTTTT. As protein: CATSSEYWTVLFF.

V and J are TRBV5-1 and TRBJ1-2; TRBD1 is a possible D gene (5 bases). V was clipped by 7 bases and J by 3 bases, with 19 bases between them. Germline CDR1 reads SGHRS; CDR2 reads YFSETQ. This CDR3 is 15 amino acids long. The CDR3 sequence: CASSRGSGGDYGYTF. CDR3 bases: TGCGCCAGCTCCCGGGGCAGCGGAGGGGACTATGGCTACACCTTC.

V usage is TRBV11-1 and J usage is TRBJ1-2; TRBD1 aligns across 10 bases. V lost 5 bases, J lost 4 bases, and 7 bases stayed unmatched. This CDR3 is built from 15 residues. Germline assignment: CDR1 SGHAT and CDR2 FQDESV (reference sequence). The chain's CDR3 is CASSARTGGIYGYTF. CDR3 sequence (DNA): TGTGCCAGCAGCGCAAGGACAGGGGGAATCTATGGCTACACCTTC.